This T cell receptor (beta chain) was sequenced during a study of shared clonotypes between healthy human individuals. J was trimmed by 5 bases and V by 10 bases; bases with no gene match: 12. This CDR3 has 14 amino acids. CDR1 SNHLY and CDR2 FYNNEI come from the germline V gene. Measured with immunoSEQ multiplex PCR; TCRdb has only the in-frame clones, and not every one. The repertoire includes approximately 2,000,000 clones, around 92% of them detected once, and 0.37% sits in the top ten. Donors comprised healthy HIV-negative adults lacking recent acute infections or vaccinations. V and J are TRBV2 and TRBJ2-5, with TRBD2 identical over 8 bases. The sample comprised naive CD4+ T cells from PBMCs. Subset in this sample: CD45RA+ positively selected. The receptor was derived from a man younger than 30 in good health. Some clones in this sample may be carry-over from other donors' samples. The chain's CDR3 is CATRGLARRETQYF. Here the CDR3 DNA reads TGTGCCACCCGAGGACTAGCCCGGCGGGAGACCCAGTACTTC.